This T cell receptor (beta chain) was recovered during a study of shared T cell receptors in the human thymus. This table comes from immunoSEQ multiplex PCR, and its TCRdb copy is limited to in-frame clones, with some not included. The sample lists roughly 710,000 clones, roughly 88% seen once, with more than 0.01% in the top ten. The CDR3 sequence is 18 residues long. The V gene's germline CDR1 is SGHDT and CDR2 YYEEEE. J gave up 7 bases and V 0 bases, and 12 bases lay outside the gene matches. This same sample was also part of a study on human thymus T cells.

The sequence derives from a girl in the first two years of life with a congenital heart defect. The sample taken for sequencing was thymocytes. The chain couples TRBV5-6 to TRBJ2-1; 11 bases line up with TRBD1. The CDR3 here is CASSLVGPRTGGLNEQFF. CDR3 nucleotide sequence: TGTGCCAGCAGCTTGGTGGGGCCGAGGACAGGGGGCCTGAATGAGCAGTTCTTC.